The rows below give T cell receptor beta chains drawn from one sample of a study of technical replicates of blood from a few donors. The method was immunoSEQ multiplex PCR; TCRdb's version includes in-frame clones alone and lacks a portion of them. The sample carries nearly 80,000 clones, 93% recorded once. Sequencing was done on a sample of T cells isolated from PBMCs. These receptors all come from a human donor in good health. Both conserved end residues are part of each CDR3. D genes are given only for firm matches. The listing skips clone size in some rows; elsewhere it reads once, few, many or a size class.

v_call	j_call	clone_size	d_call	cdr3_aa	cdr3_nt
TRBV27	TRBJ1-2	-	-	CASSLFAGVEDGYTF	TGTGCCAGCAGTTTATTCGCAGGGGTGGAGGATGGCTACACCTTC
TRBV29-1	TRBJ2-7	once	-	CSVETRTAYEQYF	TGCAGCGTCGAAACTCGGACAGCCTACGAGCAGTACTTC
TRBV5-6	TRBJ2-7	-	-	CASSGDNPYEQYF	TGTGCCAGCAGCGGAGATAACCCTTACGAGCAGTACTTC
TRBV25-1	TRBJ1-4	-	-	CASSETPSTANEKLFF	TGTGCCAGCAGTGAAACCCCTTCGACAGCTAATGAAAAACTGTTTTTT
TRBV28	TRBJ1-3	-	-	CASSLQLSPTSGNTIYF	TGTGCCAGCAGCCTTCAGTTGTCACCCACCTCTGGAAACACCATATATTTT
TRBV28	TRBJ1-3	-	-	CASSKQGARNTIYF	TGTGCCAGCAGTAAACAGGGCGCTAGAAACACCATATATTTT
TRBV19	TRBJ1-2	-	-	CASSDTRNDGYTF	TGTGCCAGTAGCGACACACGCAACGATGGCTACACCTTC
TRBV6-5	TRBJ1-1	-	-	CASSYSSGGYTEAFF	TGTGCCAGCAGTTACTCATCGGGGGGGTACACTGAAGCTTTCTTT
TRBV25-1	TRBJ1-1	-	TRBD1	CASSEYVGQGAAFF	TGTGCCAGCAGTGAATACGTCGGGCAGGGGGCGGCTTTCTTT
TRBV9	TRBJ2-7	-	-	CASSPRLSSYEQYF	TGTGCCAGCAGCCCCCGACTTAGCTCCTACGAGCAGTACTTC
TRBV5-1	TRBJ2-5	-	TRBD1	CASSLGLQGRETQYF	TGCGCCAGCAGCTTGGGGCTACAGGGGAGAGAGACCCAGTACTTC
TRBV5-6	TRBJ2-7	-	-	CASMYDGMAGYEQYF	TGTGCCAGTATGTATGATGGAATGGCGGGCTACGAGCAGTACTTC
TRBV29-1	TRBJ2-1	few	TRBD2	CSPGLAGGNEQFF	TGCAGCCCGGGACTAGCGGGTGGCAATGAGCAGTTCTTC
TRBV19	TRBJ1-2	-	-	CASSTGAGYTF	TGTGCCAGTAGTACAGGGGCTGGCTACACCTTC
TRBV29-1	TRBJ1-5	-	-	CSVGGQTNQPQHF	TGCAGCGTTGGTGGGCAGACCAATCAGCCCCAGCATTTT
TRBV4-3	TRBJ2-3	-	-	CASETSHETDTQYF	TGCGCCAGCGAAACTAGCCATGAGACAGATACGCAGTATTTT
TRBV27	TRBJ1-2	-	-	CASSSVGAYGYTF	TGTGCCAGCAGTTCCGTGGGGGCATATGGCTACACCTTC
TRBV9	TRBJ2-5	once	-	CASSPRTGLPQETQYF	TGTGCCAGCAGCCCCCGCACAGGGTTGCCCCAAGAGACCCAGTACTTC
TRBV6-5	TRBJ2-7	-	-	CASSSSVYEQYF	TGTGCCAGCAGTTCGAGCGTCTACGAGCAGTACTTC
TRBV19	TRBJ2-2	-	-	CASSIYKETGELFF	TGTGCCAGTAGTATTTACAAAGAAACCGGGGAGCTGTTTTTT
TRBV6-1	TRBJ1-5	few	-	CASRHAGGNQPQHF	TGTGCCAGCAGACATGCGGGGGGCAATCAGCCCCAGCATTTT
TRBV5-8	TRBJ2-1	-	TRBD2	CASSFGTSKYNEQFF	TGTGCCAGCAGCTTTGGGACTAGCAAGTACAATGAGCAGTTCTTC
TRBV2	TRBJ2-7	-	-	CASSDKGRGRGLYEQYF	TGTGCCAGCAGTGATAAGGGTAGGGGGAGGGGTTTGTACGAGCAGTACTTC
TRBV28	TRBJ2-7	-	TRBD1	CASRRDREASTSYEQYF	TGTGCCAGCAGAAGGGACAGGGAAGCCTCTACCTCCTACGAGCAGTACTTC
TRBV5-1	TRBJ1-2	-	TRBD1	CASSYGQGELIGYTF	TGCGCCAGCAGCTACGGACAGGGGGAGCTGATTGGCTACACCTTC
TRBV19	TRBJ2-7	-	-	CASATGLPYEQYF	TGTGCCAGCGCAACAGGGCTCCCCTACGAGCAGTACTTC
TRBV9	TRBJ2-7	-	-	CATSQGSSYEQYF	TGTGCCACCAGCCAGGGGAGCTCCTACGAGCAGTACTTC
TRBV5-1	TRBJ1-4	few	TRBD1	CASSLKIAPGQNNEKLFF	TGCGCCAGCAGCTTGAAGATAGCGCCGGGACAGAACAATGAAAAACTGTTTTTT
TRBV27	TRBJ2-3	-	TRBD1	CASTDRTDTQYF	TGTGCCAGCACGGACAGGACAGATACGCAGTATTTT
TRBV27	TRBJ1-4	-	TRBD1	CASSPHGWDRVFEKLFF	TGTGCCAGCAGTCCACACGGGTGGGACAGGGTATTTGAAAAACTGTTTTTT
TRBV7-2	TRBJ2-1	-	TRBD2	CASSSGTSGIYNEQFF	TGTGCCAGCAGCTCGGGGACTAGCGGGATTTACAATGAGCAGTTCTTC
TRBV28	TRBJ1-5	-	-	CASRTSGGRQPQHF	TGTGCCAGCAGAACCTCGGGAGGTCGACAGCCCCAGCATTTT
TRBV27	TRBJ1-2	-	-	CASSQSPVLGYTF	TGTGCCAGCAGTCAATCCCCAGTTCTTGGCTACACCTTC
TRBV29-1	TRBJ1-2	-	TRBD1	CSVLQGAEGYTF	TGCAGCGTCCTACAGGGGGCCGAAGGCTACACCTTC
TRBV18	TRBJ1-1	-	TRBD1	CASSGQGNTEAFF	TGTGCCAGCTCCGGACAGGGGAACACTGAAGCTTTCTTT
TRBV7-9	TRBJ2-1	-	-	CASSSQSPAVREQFF	TGTGCCAGCAGCTCCCAATCGCCTGCGGTCCGCGAGCAGTTCTTC
TRBV7-2	TRBJ1-4	-	TRBD1	CASSSGTANEKLFF	TGTGCCAGCAGCTCCGGGACAGCTAATGAAAAACTGTTTTTT
TRBV19	TRBJ1-3	-	TRBD1	CASSGTGGNTIYF	TGTGCCAGTAGTGGGACAGGAGGAAACACCATATATTTT
TRBV14	TRBJ2-7	-	TRBD1	CASSQGIYGRGPGEQYF	TGTGCCAGCAGCCAAGGGATCTACGGCAGGGGGCCGGGGGAGCAGTACTTC
TRBV14	TRBJ2-3	-	TRBD2	CASSQRRETDTQYF	TGTGCCAGCAGCCAACGGCGGGAGACAGATACGCAGTATTTT
TRBV6-5	TRBJ2-1	-	TRBD1	CASTYTGGSYNEQFF	TGTGCCAGCACTTACACAGGGGGCTCCTACAATGAGCAGTTCTTC
TRBV30	TRBJ2-1	-	-	CAWSTALFGTSPFF	TGTGCCTGGAGTACCGCTTTATTCGGGACATCTCCGTTCTTC
TRBV9	TRBJ1-5	-	-	CASSVEPRGQPQHF	TGTGCCAGCAGCGTAGAGCCGCGGGGTCAGCCCCAGCATTTT
TRBV10-2	TRBJ2-3	-	-	CASSESGRDTQYF	TGCGCCAGCAGTGAAAGCGGCAGAGATACGCAGTATTTT
TRBV2	TRBJ2-2	once	TRBD2	CASRTSGRTNTGELFF	TGTGCCAGCAGGACTAGCGGGAGGACAAACACCGGGGAGCTGTTTTTT
TRBV5-1	TRBJ2-7	once	-	CASSLDGSRYEQYF	TGCGCCAGCAGCTTGGACGGGAGTCGGTACGAGCAGTACTTC
TRBV12-5	TRBJ2-5	-	-	CASGLGGGETQYF	TGTGCTAGTGGTTTAGGCGGAGGGGAGACCCAGTACTTC
TRBV13	TRBJ1-2	-	-	CASSFLSGVDGYTF	TGTGCCAGCAGCTTTTTATCCGGGGTTGATGGCTACACCTTC